This T cell receptor (beta chain) was recovered during a study of radiotherapy plus CTLA-4 blockade in lung cancer. Study-level information: Objective responses occurred in 18% of patients; roughly 30% had disease control.

Unmatched junction bases numbered 10, after V lost 5 bases and J lost 7 bases. This CDR3 has 16 amino acids. Germline CDR1 reads MNHEY; CDR2 reads SMNVEV (reference sequence). In regard to this clone: Its antigen is undetermined.

Profiled with immunoSEQ multiplex PCR; TCRdb holds only in-frame clones, not every one. The data show 25,000 to 35,000 clones, 70% to 85% seen once. General study findings and limits: Reports state that early shifts in blood T cell clones, with interferon-beta, best predicted response. TCR clones from tumors expanded in blood after radiotherapy plus ipilimumab.

The study gave focal radiation plus ipilimumab CTLA-4 blockade to patients with chemo-refractory metastatic non-small-cell lung cancer. The receptor was derived from a human donor with non-small cell lung cancer who had stable disease on radiotherapy plus ipilimumab. The input for sequencing was peripheral blood, taken from a patient treated with radiotherapy plus ipilimumab. This chain joins TRBV27 and TRBJ2-1; 11 nucleotides line up with TRBD2. The CDR3 bases are TGTGCCAGCAGTCCACTAGCGGGGGACCGAAAGAATGAGCAGTTCTTC. Translating it yields CASSPLAGDRKNEQFF.